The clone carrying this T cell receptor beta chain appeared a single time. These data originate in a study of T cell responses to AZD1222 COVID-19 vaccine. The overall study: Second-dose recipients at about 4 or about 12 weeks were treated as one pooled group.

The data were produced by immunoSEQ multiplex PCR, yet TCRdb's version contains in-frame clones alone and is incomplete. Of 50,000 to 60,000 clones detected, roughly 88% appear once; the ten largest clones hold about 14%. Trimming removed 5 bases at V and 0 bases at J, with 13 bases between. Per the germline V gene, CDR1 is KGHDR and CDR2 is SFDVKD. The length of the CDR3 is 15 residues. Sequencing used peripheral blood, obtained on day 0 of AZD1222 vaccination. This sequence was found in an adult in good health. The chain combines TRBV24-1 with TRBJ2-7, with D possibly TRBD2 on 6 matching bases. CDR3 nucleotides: TGTGCCACCAGTGGTCCTAGCGCGAGCTCCTACGAGCAGTACTTC. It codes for CATSGPSASSYEQYF.